The clone carrying this T cell receptor (beta chain) showed up just a few times. Its antigen is currently unknown. Other DNA sequences in this specimen translate into the identical CDR3. V was shortened by 4 bases and J by 5 bases, with 8 bases between the two germline ends. This CDR3 has 12 amino acids. CDR1 is LGHDT, CDR2 YNNKEL, per germline (reference sequence). Profiling relied on immunoSEQ multiplex PCR, and the TCRdb table lists in-frame clones only, not all of them. The sample yields 150,000 or so clones, approximately 94% seen once. These data come from a study of T cell responses to AZD1222 COVID-19 vaccine. Study in general: Pooling was applied to second doses at about 4 or about 12 weeks.

The study, taken as a whole, reports: Repertoire sampling was restricted to post-peak T cell response timepoints. There were vaccine-associated CD4 TCRs across spike, dominant at 160-218 and 743-854. White British donors predominated, females outnumbered males, and clonal diversity was possibly underestimated.

This rearrangement joins TRBV3-1 (or the pseudogene TRBV3-2) to TRBJ2-5, with D possibly matching TRBD2 (5 bases). The sequence was collected from an adult in good health. Material: peripheral blood, obtained on day 0 of AZD1222 vaccination. The CDR3 here is CASSPRGETQYF. CDR3 sequence (DNA): TGTGCCAGCAGCCCGAGAGGGGAGACCCAGTACTTC.